These 17 T cell receptor beta chains came from one sample sequenced in a study of blood T cells in healthy people across ages. A second PCR of 7 to 11 cycles used a sample-barcoded 5' primer and a J-beta primer mix. TCRdb reanalysed the 5' RACE reads using MiXCR and keeps one entry per CDR3 protein. The sample yields 1.5 million to 1.8 million distinct CDR3 sequences, approximately 43% seen once. Sequencing was done on a sample of blood. The receptors here all came from a woman under 30 in good health.

The V call is TRBV2, the J call TRBJ2-2; a weak D match, TRBD2 (6 bases). There are 15 residues in the CDR3. The germline V gene has CDR1 SNHLY and CDR2 FYNNEI. V shed 4 bases and J shed 6 bases, with 15 bases lying between them. As DNA, the CDR3 is TGTGCCAGCAGTGGGCCCACTAGCACCCCCGGGGAGCTGTTTTTT. Translation: CASSGPTSTPGELFF.

The chain carries TRBV5-4 and TRBJ2-2; D is uncertain. The CDR3 is 14 residues long. Germline CDR1 is SGHNT and CDR2 is YYREEE (reference sequence). Trimming removed 0 bases from V and 6 bases from J, with 9 bases in between. The DNA of the CDR3 is TGTGCCAGCAGCTTGGATAATTTTCCCGGGGAGCTGTTTTTT. This sequence encodes CASSLDNFPGELFF.

The V and J genes are TRBV12-3 or TRBV12-4 and TRBJ2-3; possible D gene TRBD1, 6 bases. Trimming took off 4 bases at V and 7 bases at J, with 15 bases between the two ends. The CDR3 spans 14 residues. CDR3 nucleotides: TGTGCCAGCAGTTCTGGTCCAGGGGCAAATACGCAGTATTTT. Its protein product is CASSSGPGANTQYF.

This clonotype occurred many times. The V call is TRBV27, the J call TRBJ2-7; weak D call: TRBD1 (6 bases). V lost 3 bases and J lost 4, with 10 bases in between. Germline lookup yields CDR1 MNHEY and CDR2 SMNVEV (reference sequence). This CDR3 is 13 amino acids long. CDR3 sequence: CASSLSGDYEQYF. In DNA, the CDR3 is TGTGCCAGCAGTTTGTCAGGGGATTACGAGCAGTACTTC.

Comments on this clonotype: Since a much larger clone is just one base distant, this may be a read error. CDR3 nucleotide sequence: TGTGCCAGCAGTCGCAGGACAGGGGTCTACAATGAGCAGTACTTC. Translation: CASSRRTGVYNEQYF. J is TRBJ2-1 and V is TRBV6-1; 9 bases map to TRBD1. The last part of the DNA fits TRBJ2-7 better; the J call may be wrong. The length of the CDR3 is 15 residues. Per germline, CDR1 MNHNS and CDR2 SASEGT.

The chain joins TRBV12-3 or TRBV12-4 to TRBJ2-3, with D tentatively TRBD2 (5 bases). The CDR3 sequence is 14 residues long. V was pared by 5 bases and J by 4 bases, with 13 bases between. The CDR3 sequence: CASSAYTRADTQYF. For the CDR3, the DNA is TGTGCCAGCAGTGCGTACACTAGAGCAGATACGCAGTATTTT.

This clonotype was counted only a few times. The CDR3: CASSVQEGGPYTQYF. The CDR3 DNA reads as TGTGCCAGCAGCGTACAAGAGGGAGGGCCATATACGCAGTATTTT. V gene TRBV9 combines with J gene TRBJ2-3; 7 bases match TRBD2. V shed 1 base, J shed 7 bases, and the junction held 9 bases outside the gene matches. CDR1 is SGDLS and CDR2 is YYNGEE in the germline V gene. The CDR3 covers 15 residues.

The V and J genes are TRBV6-2 or TRBV6-3 and TRBJ2-2; D gene uncertain. Looked up from germline, CDR1 is MNHEY and CDR2 is SVGEGT. CDR3 size: 13 residues. Trimming stripped 3 bases from V and 6 bases from J, with 8 bases between. The CDR3 DNA reads as TGTGCCAGCAGTTATGGTTACCCCGGGGAGCTGTTTTTT. It is translated as CASSYGYPGELFF.

This clonotype was observed a handful of times. This chain uses TRBV28 with TRBJ2-3; 7 bases match TRBD2. CDR1 and CDR2 from the germline V gene are MDHEN and SYDVKM. Trimming at V came to 2 bases and at J to 2 bases, leaving 4 bases not matched to a gene. The CDR3 covers 15 residues. The CDR3 protein is CASSLPGGFTDTQYF. In DNA, the CDR3 is TGTGCCAGCAGTTTACCGGGAGGATTCACAGATACGCAGTATTTT.

The rearrangement links TRBV11-3 to TRBJ2-1; no clear D. This CDR3 region has 12 residues. Trimming left V 3 bases short and J 13 bases short, with 13 bases between. CDR1 is SGHNT and CDR2 is YENEEA in the germline V gene. CDR3 amino acids: CASSLGSGGQFF. The CDR3 nucleotides are TGTGCCAGCAGCTTGGGATCAGGTGGTCAGTTCTTC.

The rearrangement uses TRBV3-1 and TRBJ1-5; D uncertain. Germline V CDR1 and CDR2: LGHDT, YNNKEL (reference sequence). Trimming took off 0 bases at V and 1 base at J, with 7 bases between the two ends. The CDR3 consists of 15 residues. The CDR3 loop reads CASSQEIGSNQPQHF. The CDR3 coding sequence is TGTGCCAGCAGCCAAGAAATAGGGAGCAATCAGCCCCAGCATTTT.

V usage is TRBV20-1 and J usage is TRBJ2-2, with D possibly matching TRBD2 (5 bases). The V gene's germline CDR1 is DFQATT and CDR2 SNEGSKA (reference sequence). This CDR3 is built from 15 residues. V was pared by 6 bases and J by 3 bases, with 17 bases between. The CDR3 DNA reads TGCAGTGCCGGGCGGGTTCGGCCCCACACCGGGGAGCTGTTTTTT. Amino acid sequence: CSAGRVRPHTGELFF.

This clonotype has only a few counts. The genes are TRBV3-1 and TRBJ2-1; 9 bases map to TRBD2. Germline V gene lookup returns CDR1 LGHDT and CDR2 YNNKEL (reference sequence). V was pared by 0 bases and J by 4 bases, with 10 bases of the junction left unmatched. This CDR3 comprises 18 residues. CDR3 amino acids: CASSQDSLAGPIYNEQFF. CDR3 coding DNA: TGTGCCAGCAGCCAAGATTCACTAGCGGGCCCTATTTACAATGAGCAGTTCTTC.

The chain employs TRBV2 and TRBJ1-2; D might be TRBD1 (5 bases). Germline CDR1 reads SNHLY; CDR2 reads FYNNEI. V was trimmed by 6 bases and J by 4 bases, leaving 18 bases between them. The CDR3 contains 15 residues. Here the CDR3 DNA reads TGTGCCAGCAGGGACGGGACTCCGCGGGTCTATGGCTACACCTTC. This sequence encodes CASRDGTPRVYGYTF.

The chain carries TRBV6-2 or TRBV6-3 and TRBJ2-5, with D possibly matching TRBD1 (6 bases). The V gene's germline CDR1 is MNHEY and CDR2 SVGEGT. The V and J ends lost 2 bases and 1 base respectively, with 17 bases between them. The CDR3 is 17 residues long. The chain's CDR3 is CASSYDLTTGSQETQYF. DNA for the CDR3: TGTGCCAGCAGTTACGATCTCACTACAGGGTCCCAAGAGACCCAGTACTTC.

A remark on this clonotype: A junction boundary mismatches the germline segment, possibly from a read error. The chain carries TRBV7-8 and TRBJ2-3; 8 nucleotides agree with TRBD2. This CDR3 spans 18 amino acids. CDR1 is SGHVS, CDR2 FQNEAQ, per germline. CDR3 in amino acids: CASSLVGRRGDFTDTQYF. The CDR3 DNA sequence: TGTGCCAGCAGTTTAGTGGGAAGGCGGGGGGATTTCACAGATACGCAGTATTTT.

The chain recombines TRBV12-3 or TRBV12-4 with TRBJ2-3; TRBD1 matches at 8 bases. The CDR3 sequence is 16 residues long. V shed 3 bases, J shed 3 bases, and the junction held 8 bases outside the gene matches. The CDR3 nucleotides are TGTGCCAGCAGTTTTTTTCGGGACAGGCAAACAGATACGCAGTATTTT. As protein: CASSFFRDRQTDTQYF.